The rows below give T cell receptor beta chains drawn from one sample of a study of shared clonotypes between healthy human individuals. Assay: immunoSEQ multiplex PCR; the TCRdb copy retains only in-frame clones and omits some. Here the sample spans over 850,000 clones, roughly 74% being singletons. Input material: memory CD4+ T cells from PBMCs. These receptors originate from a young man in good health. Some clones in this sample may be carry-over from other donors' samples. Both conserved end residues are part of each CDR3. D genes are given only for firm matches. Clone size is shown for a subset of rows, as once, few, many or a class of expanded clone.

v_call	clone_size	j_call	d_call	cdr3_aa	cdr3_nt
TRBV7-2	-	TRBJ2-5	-	CASSRYFSETQYF	TGTGCCAGCAGCCGCTACTTCTCGGAGACCCAGTACTTC
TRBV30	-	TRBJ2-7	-	CAWTSRQAQEQYF	TGTGCCTGGACCTCCCGACAGGCTCAGGAGCAGTACTTC
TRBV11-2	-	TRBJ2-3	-	CASSGAPGLDTQYF	TGTGCCAGCAGCGGGGCCCCGGGACTAGATACGCAGTATTTT
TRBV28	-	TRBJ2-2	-	CASRFYRAPSTGELFF	TGTGCCAGCCGATTTTACAGGGCCCCCAGCACCGGGGAGCTGTTTTTT
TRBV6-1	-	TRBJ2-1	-	CASSPGTGGEQFF	TGTGCCAGCAGCCCAGGGACCGGGGGTGAGCAGTTCTTC
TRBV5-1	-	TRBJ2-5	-	CASRVSGDSPATQYF	TGCGCCAGCCGAGTGAGCGGGGACAGCCCCGCGACCCAGTACTTC
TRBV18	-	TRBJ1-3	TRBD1	CASSAGTGSGNTIYF	TGTGCCAGCTCAGCCGGGACAGGCTCTGGAAACACCATATATTTT
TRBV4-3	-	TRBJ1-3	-	CASSQLSGSGNTIYF	TGCGCCAGCAGCCAATTATCGGGGTCAGGAAACACCATATATTTT
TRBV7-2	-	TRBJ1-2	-	CASSLRGGYGYTF	TGTGCCAGCAGCTTAAGGGGCGGCTATGGCTACACCTTC
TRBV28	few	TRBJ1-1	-	CASSLGSGLNTEAFF	TGTGCCAGCAGTTTAGGATCAGGGTTGAACACTGAAGCTTTCTTT
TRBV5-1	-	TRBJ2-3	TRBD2	CASSRGLAGGSDTQYF	TGCGCCAGCAGCAGGGGACTAGCGGGAGGGTCAGATACGCAGTATTTT
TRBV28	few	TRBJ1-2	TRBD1	CASSFRDRGYTF	TGTGCCAGCAGTTTCCGGGACAGGGGCTACACCTTC
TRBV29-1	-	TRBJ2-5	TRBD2	CSVGGGETQYF	TGCAGCGTTGGGGGGGGAGAGACCCAGTACTTC
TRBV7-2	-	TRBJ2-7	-	CASSLGQRASYEQYF	TGTGCCAGCAGCTTAGGCCAGCGGGCCTCCTACGAGCAGTACTTC
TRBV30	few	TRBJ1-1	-	CAWVGAGAIEAFF	TGTGCCTGGGTCGGTGCGGGAGCAATTGAAGCTTTCTTT
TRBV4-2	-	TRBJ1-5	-	CASSFNPGPSNQPQHF	TGTGCCAGCAGCTTCAACCCAGGCCCGAGCAATCAGCCCCAGCATTTT
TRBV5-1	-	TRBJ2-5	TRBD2	CASSSWTSGRRETQYF	TGCGCCAGCAGCTCCTGGACTAGCGGGAGGAGAGAGACCCAGTACTTC
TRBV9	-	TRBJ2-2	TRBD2	CASSVASGDYTGELFF	TGTGCCAGCAGCGTAGCTAGCGGAGATTACACCGGGGAGCTGTTTTTT
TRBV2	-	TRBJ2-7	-	CASSEGPREQYF	TGTGCCAGCAGTGAAGGACCGAGGGAGCAGTACTTC
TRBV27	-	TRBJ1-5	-	CASSDRNQPQHF	TGTGCCAGCAGCGACCGAAATCAGCCCCAGCATTTT
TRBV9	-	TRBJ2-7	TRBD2	CASSTGLAGYEQYF	TGTGCCAGCAGCACGGGACTAGCGGGATACGAGCAGTACTTC
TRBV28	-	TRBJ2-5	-	CASSPKTPTSYRRETQYF	TGTGCCAGCAGTCCGAAAACCCCTACTAGCTATCGACGGGAGACCCAGTACTTC
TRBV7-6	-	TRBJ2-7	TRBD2	CASSHFGLAGNSYEQYF	TGTGCCAGCAGCCATTTCGGACTAGCGGGTAATTCCTACGAGCAGTACTTC
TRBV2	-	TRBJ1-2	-	CASSVGQDANYGYTF	TGTGCCAGCAGTGTAGGTCAGGACGCCAACTATGGCTACACCTTC
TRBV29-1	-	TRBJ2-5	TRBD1	CSVRTGEETQYF	TGCAGCGTTCGGACAGGGGAAGAGACCCAGTACTTC
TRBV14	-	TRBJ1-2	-	CASSQLGGARLYGYTF	TGTGCCAGCAGCCAACTAGGGGGGGCCCGGCTCTATGGCTACACCTTC
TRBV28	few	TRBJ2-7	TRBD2	CASSSSSGGRPLEQYF	TGTGCCAGCAGTTCATCCTCGGGGGGGCGACCTCTCGAGCAGTACTTC
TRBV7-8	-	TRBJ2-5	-	CASSLNLQETQYF	TGTGCCAGCAGCTTGAACCTTCAAGAGACCCAGTACTTC
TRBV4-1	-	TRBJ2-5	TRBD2	CASSRFLAGGGETQYF	TGCGCCAGCAGCCGATTCCTAGCGGGAGGGGGAGAGACCCAGTACTTC
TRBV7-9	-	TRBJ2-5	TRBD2	CASSLRTSVQETQYF	TGTGCCAGCAGCTTAAGGACTAGCGTGCAAGAGACCCAGTACTTC
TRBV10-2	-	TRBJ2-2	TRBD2	CASSAHKSGGHTGELFF	TGCGCCAGCAGTGCACACAAAAGCGGGGGACACACCGGGGAGCTGTTTTTT
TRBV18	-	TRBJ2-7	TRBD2	CASSPPTSGSYEQYF	TGTGCCAGCTCACCACCAACTAGCGGGAGCTACGAGCAGTACTTC
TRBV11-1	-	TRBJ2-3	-	CASSLASPDTQYF	TGTGCCAGCAGCTTAGCTTCTCCAGATACGCAGTATTTT
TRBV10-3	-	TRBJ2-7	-	CAISDGAYEQYF	TGTGCCATCAGTGACGGAGCCTACGAGCAGTACTTC
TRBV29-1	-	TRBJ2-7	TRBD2	CSVEVGGRVTEQYF	TGCAGCGTTGAAGTTGGCGGGAGGGTGACCGAGCAGTACTTC
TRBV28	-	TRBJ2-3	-	CASSLGVGVTDTQYF	TGTGCCAGCAGTTTAGGGGTCGGGGTCACAGATACGCAGTATTTT
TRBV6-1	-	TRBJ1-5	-	CASSSRVGQPQHF	TGTGCCAGCAGTTCCAGGGTGGGTCAGCCCCAGCATTTT
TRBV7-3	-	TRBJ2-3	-	CASSRGLGADTQYF	TGTGCCAGCAGCCGCGGACTGGGGGCAGATACGCAGTATTTT
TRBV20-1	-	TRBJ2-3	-	CSAHRGDTQYF	TGCAGTGCTCATAGGGGAGATACGCAGTATTTT
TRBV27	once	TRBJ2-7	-	CASSSKGEGPYEQYF	TGTGCCAGCAGTAGCAAGGGCGAGGGCCCTTACGAGCAGTACTTC
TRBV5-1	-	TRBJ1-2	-	CASSYLATSGYTF	TGCGCCAGCAGCTACCTTGCCACCTCCGGCTACACCTTC